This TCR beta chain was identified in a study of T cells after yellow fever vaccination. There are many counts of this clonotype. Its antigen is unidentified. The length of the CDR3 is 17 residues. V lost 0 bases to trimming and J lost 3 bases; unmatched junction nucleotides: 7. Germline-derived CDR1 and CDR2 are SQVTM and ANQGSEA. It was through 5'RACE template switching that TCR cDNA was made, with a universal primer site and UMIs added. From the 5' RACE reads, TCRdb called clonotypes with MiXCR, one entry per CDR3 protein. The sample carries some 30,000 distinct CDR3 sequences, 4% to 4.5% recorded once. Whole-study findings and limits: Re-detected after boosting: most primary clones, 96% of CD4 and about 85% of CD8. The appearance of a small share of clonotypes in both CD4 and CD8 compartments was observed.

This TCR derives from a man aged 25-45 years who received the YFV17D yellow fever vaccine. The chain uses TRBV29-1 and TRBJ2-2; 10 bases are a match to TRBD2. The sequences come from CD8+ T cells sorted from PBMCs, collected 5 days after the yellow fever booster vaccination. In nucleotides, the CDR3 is TGCAGCGTTGAAGACCTAACTAGCGGGAAGCACACCGGGGAGCTGTTTTTT. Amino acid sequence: CSVEDLTSGKHTGELFF.